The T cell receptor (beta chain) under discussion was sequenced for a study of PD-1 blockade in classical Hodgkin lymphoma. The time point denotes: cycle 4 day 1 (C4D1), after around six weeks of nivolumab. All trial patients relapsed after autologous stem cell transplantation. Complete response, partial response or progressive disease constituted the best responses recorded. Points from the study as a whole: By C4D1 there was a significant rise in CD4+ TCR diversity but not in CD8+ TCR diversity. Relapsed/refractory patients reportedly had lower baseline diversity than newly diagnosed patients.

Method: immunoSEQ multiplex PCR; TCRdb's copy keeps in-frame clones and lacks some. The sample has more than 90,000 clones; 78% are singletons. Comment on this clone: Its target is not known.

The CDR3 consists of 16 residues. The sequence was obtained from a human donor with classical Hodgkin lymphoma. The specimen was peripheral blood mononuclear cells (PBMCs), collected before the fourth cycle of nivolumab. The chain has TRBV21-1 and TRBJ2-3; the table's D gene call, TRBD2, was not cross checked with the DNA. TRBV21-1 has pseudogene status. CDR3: CASSIRLAGGSDTQYF. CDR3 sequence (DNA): TGTGCCAGCAGCATCCGACTAGCGGGGGGATCAGATACGCAGTATTTT.